The sequence of this T cell receptor (beta chain) was determined in a study of blood T cell repertoires in COVID-19. Study-level information: Whether acute or convalescent, the COVID-19 samples came from the United States, Italy and Spain. The analysed material was cDNA or gDNA that came from T cells, B-cell-depleted T cells, or PBMCs.

Authors' analysis steps: Quantification of nucleated cells was approximated via reference gene primer amplification. Clones were sequenced by immunoSEQ multiplex PCR, and TCRdb holds only the in-frame ones, with some missing. The V and J calls and clone size come from that table; D and trimming were worked out from the DNA. Of about 97,000 clones detected, around nine tenths appear once; the ten largest clones hold approximately 1.5%. Germline loops: CDR1 LNHDA, CDR2 SQIVND (reference sequence). Trimming removed 3 bases from V and 2 bases from J, with 10 bases in between. CDR3 length equals 14 residues.

This TCR was sampled from a man aged 55 to 70 with acute or convalescent COVID-19. This chain joins TRBV19 and TRBJ1-2; D might be TRBD1 (6 bases). The specimen sequenced was peripheral blood. CDR3 coding DNA: TGTGCCAGTAGTATCCAGGGGCGGAACTATGGCTACACCTTC. Its translation: CASSIQGRNYGYTF.